These T cell receptor beta chains were read from a single sample in a study of blood T cell repertoires in COVID-19. Sequencing was performed with immunoSEQ multiplex PCR; in TCRdb, only in-frame clones are kept and a portion is missing. Of 280,000 or so clones detected, about 83% appear once; the ten largest clones hold around 5.8%. Sequences were obtained from PBMCs or T cells enriched from blood (not recorded which). The receptor source for this set is a woman between 40 and 55 years old who had recovered from COVID-19. The CDR3 runs from the conserved cysteine through the conserved F or W. A D gene is named only where the DNA matches it firmly. Part of the rows lack a size; the others show once, few, many or a class for expanded clones.

clone_size j_call d_call v_call cdr3_nt cdr3_aa
- TRBJ2-5 TRBD2 TRBV6-5 TGTGCCAGCAGCCGGGGGAGGGACTTCCAAGAGACCCAGTACTTC CASSRGRDFQETQYF
- TRBJ2-7 - TRBV28 TGTGCCAGCAGTAGACAGGCGGGCTCCTACGAGCAGTACTTC CASSRQAGSYEQYF
- TRBJ1-6 - TRBV28 TGTGCCAGCAGTTTGTCCTTGGGGCTTGGGTCCTATAATTCACCCCTCCACTTT CASSLSLGLGSYNSPLHF
few TRBJ1-5 - TRBV5-4 TGTGCCAGCAGCTTGATGCGAGAAAATCAGCCCCAGCATTTT CASSLMRENQPQHF
- TRBJ2-1 - TRBV6-5 TGTGCCAGCAGTTACAGGGCAGGGTGGTACAATGAGCAGTTCTTC CASSYRAGWYNEQFF
- TRBJ2-3 TRBD2 TRBV6-6 TGTGCCAGCAGTCACAGACTACTAGCGGGCATCACAGATACGCAGTATTTT CASSHRLLAGITDTQYF
- TRBJ2-7 - TRBV20-1 TGCAGTGCTAGTGGCGGACAGCACCCCTACGAGCAGTACTTC CSASGGQHPYEQYF
- TRBJ1-2 TRBD1 TRBV6-6 TGTGCCAGCGGAGACAGGGGGCGCTTTGGCTACACCTTC CASGDRGRFGYTF
- TRBJ2-2 - TRBV12-3/TRBV12-4 TGTGCCAGTTCCCCGGGTACCGGGGAGCTGTTTTTT CASSPGTGELFF
once TRBJ1-3 - TRBV28 TGTGCCAGCAGATCGGCGCGCGGGGGGGCTGGGGAAAACACCATATATTTT CASRSARGGAGENTIYF
- TRBJ2-5 TRBD1 TRBV7-9 TGTGCCAGCAGCTTAGCGACAGGGGGGGATCAAGAGACCCAGTACTTC CASSLATGGDQETQYF
once TRBJ1-1 - TRBV28 TGTGCCAGCGGTCTCGGGACTGAAGCTTTCTTT CASGLGTEAFF
- TRBJ1-2 - TRBV4-2 TGTGCCAGCAGCCGAAACAGGGAAGCTAACTATGGCTACACCTTC CASSRNREANYGYTF
- TRBJ2-7 - TRBV6-2/TRBV6-3 TGTGCCAGCAGCGGGCGCGGGGGCCCCTACGAGCAGTACTTC CASSGRGGPYEQYF
- TRBJ2-7 TRBD2 TRBV4-1 TGCGCCAGCAGCCAAGACCCTAGCGGGGGCTCCTACGAGCAGTACTTC CASSQDPSGGSYEQYF
- TRBJ1-6 TRBD1 TRBV28 TGTGCCAGCATCCCTAGGGGGCCGGACTCACCCCTCCACTTT CASIPRGPDSPLHF
- TRBJ1-3 - TRBV11-3 TGTGCCAGCAGCTTCTCAGGGGCGGCTGGAAACACCATATATTTT CASSFSGAAGNTIYF
- TRBJ2-1 TRBD2 TRBV5-1 TGCGCCAGCAGCTTGGTGGGGGGAGGGCAGGGTGAGCAGTTCTTC CASSLVGGGQGEQFF
- TRBJ2-3 - TRBV19 TGTGCCAGTAGTGCCGGGACTGGGGGTATGCCAGATACGCAGTATTTT CASSAGTGGMPDTQYF
- TRBJ1-1 - TRBV28 TGTGCCAGCAGCGAGTTGAACACTGAAGCTTTCTTT CASSELNTEAFF
- TRBJ2-1 - TRBV6-5 TGTGCCAGCAGAAGACAGTTCCGATCCTACAATGAGCAGTTCTTC CASRRQFRSYNEQFF
- TRBJ1-1 - TRBV29-1 TGCAGCGTTGTTGGAGGGGGGGGAACCATGAACACTGAAGCTTTCTTT CSVVGGGGTMNTEAFF
once TRBJ2-5 - TRBV19 TGTGCCAGTAGTATGGGCACCCTCCAAGAGACCCAGTACTTC CASSMGTLQETQYF
- TRBJ1-4 TRBD1 TRBV28 TGTGCCAGCGCGGGACAGGGGTTGGTGACTAATGAAAAACTGTTTTTT CASAGQGLVTNEKLFF
- TRBJ2-7 TRBD2 TRBV18 TGTGCCAGCTCACCACAAGCGGGAGGGCCCCACGAGCAGTACTTC CASSPQAGGPHEQYF
- TRBJ1-4 TRBD1 TRBV4-1 TGCGCCAGCAGCCAAGATGGGACAGGGGCTACTGAAAAACTGTTTTTT CASSQDGTGATEKLFF
- TRBJ1-6 - TRBV7-9 TGTGCCAGCAGCTTAGGGGAGGGTTCACCCCTCCACTTT CASSLGEGSPLHF
- TRBJ2-3 TRBD2 TRBV7-8 TGTGCCAGCACCGTCTCTAGCGGGGATACGCAGTATTTT CASTVSSGDTQYF
- TRBJ2-1 TRBD2 TRBV7-2 TGTGCCAGCAGCTTAGTAGGGACTAGCGGGTTGAATGAGCAGTTCTTC CASSLVGTSGLNEQFF
- TRBJ2-5 - TRBV7-9 TGTGCCAGCACCCGTCAGGGGATAGAGACCCAGTACTTC CASTRQGIETQYF